This is a list of T cell receptor beta chains from one sample in a study of OX40 agonist ivuxolimab in advanced cancers. The protocol was immunoSEQ multiplex PCR, while the TCRdb copy is restricted to in-frame clones and leaves out a portion. The data contain over 65,000 clones, around 80% of them singletons. The sequences come from CD4+ or CD8+ T cells sorted from blood, collected in a trial of the OX40 agonist ivuxolimab. The receptors stem from an adult with an advanced solid tumor such as melanoma, head and neck, liver or kidney cancer. The CDR3 runs from the conserved cysteine through the conserved F or W. A D gene is named only where the DNA matches it firmly. For some rows the clone size is stated as once, few or many, or as a class when expanded; others skip it.

TRBJ1-2 | . | . | TRBV15 | TGTGCCACCAGCAGGGATTTGACCCGGGCGGGGGATGGCTACACCTTC | CATSRDLTRAGDGYTF
TRBJ1-1 | . | . | TRBV7-9 | TGTGCCAGCAGCTCGCAGACTGCGAACACTGAAGCTTTCTTT | CASSSQTANTEAFF
TRBJ1-6 | few | . | TRBV4-1 | TGCGCCAGCAGCCAGAATTCACCCCTCCACTTT | CASSQNSPLHF
TRBJ1-4 | once | . | TRBV7-2 | TGTGCCAGCAGCTTAGCTGGAACAACTAATGAAAAACTGTTTTTT | CASSLAGTTNEKLFF
TRBJ1-1 | . | TRBD1 | TRBV7-9 | TGTGCCAGCAACCCTGGACAGGGTTTAACTGAAGCTTTCTTT | CASNPGQGLTEAFF
TRBJ2-1 | . | . | TRBV7-9 | TGTGCCAGCAGCTTACAGGGGAGCTCCTACAATGAGCAGTTCTTC | CASSLQGSSYNEQFF
TRBJ1-2 | . | TRBD1 | TRBV27 | TGTGCCAGCAGTTCCTACTACAGGGGGAGCTATGGCTACACCTTC | CASSSYYRGSYGYTF
TRBJ2-5 | . | . | TRBV5-1 | TGCGCCAGCAGCTTGGTAGGAGACCAAGAGACCCAGTACTTC | CASSLVGDQETQYF
TRBJ2-7 | . | . | TRBV7-2 | TGTGCCAGCAGGACAGCTCTGACGGCAACCTACGAGCAGTACTTC | CASRTALTATYEQYF
TRBJ1-3 | . | . | TRBV28 | TGTGCCAGCGGTTGGGGGAGCTCTGGAAACACCATATATTTT | CASGWGSSGNTIYF
TRBJ1-2 | . | . | TRBV7-9 | TGTGCCAGCACCATACAGGGTGGCGACTATGGCTACACCTTC | CASTIQGGDYGYTF
TRBJ2-1 | . | TRBD2 | TRBV5-5 | TGTGCCAGCAGAGTGGGCCCAGCGGGACTCGACTACAATGAGCAGTTCTTC | CASRVGPAGLDYNEQFF
TRBJ1-1 | once | . | TRBV7-8 | TGTGCCAGCAGCTTAGGGACGAACACTGAAGCTTTCTTT | CASSLGTNTEAFF
TRBJ1-4 | . | TRBD1 | TRBV7-6 | TGTGCCAGCAGCATTACAGGGGGCGCGAGGGAAAAACTGTTTTTT | CASSITGGAREKLFF
TRBJ2-5 | few | TRBD2 | TRBV5-6 | TGTGCCAGCAGCCCAGCGGGGGGCTCCCAAGAGACCCAGTACTTC | CASSPAGGSQETQYF
TRBJ1-1 | . | TRBD1 | TRBV29-1 | TGCAGCGTCGACAGGGGTTCGAGGACTGAAGCTTTCTTT | CSVDRGSRTEAFF
TRBJ2-3 | once | TRBD2 | TRBV7-2 | TGTGCCAGCAGCTTAGCAGCGGGAAGCACAGATACGCAGTATTTT | CASSLAAGSTDTQYF
TRBJ1-1 | . | . | TRBV6-6 | TGTGCCAGCAAAAACTCAGGGGTGGATGAAGCTTTCTTT | CASKNSGVDEAFF
TRBJ1-6 | . | . | TRBV28 | TGTGCCACCTCAGGGACCGTTGTTAATTCACCCCTCCACTTT | CATSGTVVNSPLHF
TRBJ1-5 | . | . | TRBV28 | TGTGCCAGCATCCTTCACGGGGGCACTCATCAGCCCCAGCATTTT | CASILHGGTHQPQHF
TRBJ1-5 | . | . | TRBV27 | TGTGCCAGCAGTTCCAGGGGCCGAAATCAGCCCCAGCATTTT | CASSSRGRNQPQHF
TRBJ1-1 | . | . | TRBV20-1 | TGCAGTGCCTCGGACCGGGTCCGTTTGTTC | CSASDRVRLF
TRBJ1-2 | . | TRBD1 | TRBV28 | TGTGCCAGCAGCCGGCCCGGGACAGGGGTCTCTGGCTACACCTTC | CASSRPGTGVSGYTF
TRBJ1-2 | . | . | TRBV7-9 | TGTGCCAGCAGCTTAAACTATGGCTACACCTTC | CASSLNYGYTF
TRBJ2-3 | . | TRBD1 | TRBV6-6 | TGTGCCAGCAGCTCCGGGACAGGGACAGATACGCAGTATTTT | CASSSGTGTDTQYF
TRBJ2-3 | . | . | TRBV7-8 | TGTGCCAGCAGCTTGTCGGTATACACAGATACGCAGTATTTT | CASSLSVYTDTQYF
TRBJ2-7 | . | TRBD2 | TRBV5-4 | TGTGCCAGCAGCTCCCCGGGACTAGCGGGAGAGCTGGAGTACTTC | CASSSPGLAGELEYF
TRBJ2-2 | . | . | TRBV4-3 | TGCGCCAGCAGCCAAGATTTTCTAGGGGAAGGGACATTCACCGGGGAGCTGTTTTTT | CASSQDFLGEGTFTGELFF
TRBJ2-7 | many | . | TRBV2 | TGTGCCAGCAGTGAATGGTACGAGCAGTACTTC | CASSEWYEQYF
TRBJ2-1 | . | . | TRBV5-1 | TGCGCCAGCGGGGGAAGTCTTCCCAACAATGAGCAGTTCTTC | CASGGSLPNNEQFF
TRBJ2-5 | . | . | TRBV5-1 | TGCGCCAGCAGCTTGGGGGAAGAGACCCAGTACTTC | CASSLGEETQYF
TRBJ2-4 | . | . | TRBV5-8 | TGTGCCAGCAGCTTGGGAGGTGGGAACATTCAGTACTTC | CASSLGGGNIQYF
TRBJ2-7 | . | . | TRBV7-2 | TGTGCCAGCAGCTTGCAGGGTACCTCCTACGAGCAGTACTTC | CASSLQGTSYEQYF
TRBJ1-2 | . | . | TRBV4-1 | TGCGCCAGCAGCCAAGTAAGAGGGCAGGTGATAAGCTACACCTTC | CASSQVRGQVISYTF
TRBJ2-3 | once | . | TRBV5-1 | TGCGCCAGCAGCTTGGGGCAGGTGGCAGATACGCAGTATTTT | CASSLGQVADTQYF
TRBJ2-3 | . | . | TRBV15 | TGTGCCACCAGCAGAGATCAGACGGGGGCAGCAGATACGCAGTATTTT | CATSRDQTGAADTQYF
TRBJ2-7 | . | . | TRBV7-8 | TGTGCCAGCAGCTGGGACACTCTCTACGAGCAGTACTTC | CASSWDTLYEQYF
TRBJ1-2 | few | . | TRBV6-1 | TGTGCCAGCGTGTTAGACAGTGCTAGCTATGGCTACACCTTC | CASVLDSASYGYTF
TRBJ2-2 | . | . | TRBV11-1 | TGTGCCAGCAGCTCTGGATACACCGGGGAGCTGTTTTTT | CASSSGYTGELFF
TRBJ1-1 | . | TRBD1 | TRBV7-2 | TGTGCCAGCAGCTCCCGGACAGGGATGAACACTGAAGCTTTCTTT | CASSSRTGMNTEAFF
TRBJ1-1 | . | . | TRBV6-5 | TGTGCCAGCAGGGCGACAGGCCCGAACACTGAAGCTTTCTTT | CASRATGPNTEAFF
TRBJ1-1 | . | . | TRBV10-3 | TGTGCCATCAGTGAGTCGGGGCTACAGGGACGTGACTTGAACACTGAAGCTTTCTTT | CAISESGLQGRDLNTEAFF
TRBJ2-7 | . | TRBD1 | TRBV9 | TGTGCCAGCAGCGTAGGTCGGACAGGGGGTGCGGGAGAGCAGTACTTC | CASSVGRTGGAGEQYF
TRBJ2-3 | . | . | TRBV19 | TGTGCCAGTAGTATGCCCCCCCAAGGGACAGATACGCAGTATTTT | CASSMPPQGTDTQYF
TRBJ2-2 | . | TRBD1 | TRBV11-3 | TGTGCCAGCAGCTTTGCCGGGACAGGGGGCCCCACCGGGGAGCTGTTTTTT | CASSFAGTGGPTGELFF
TRBJ2-7 | . | . | TRBV7-3 | TGTGCCAGCAGCCCCTATCTGTGGTACGAGCAGTACTTC | CASSPYLWYEQYF
TRBJ1-3 | . | . | TRBV18 | TGTGCCAGCTCACCGATGACAGTTTCGTCTGGAAACACCATATATTTT | CASSPMTVSSGNTIYF
TRBJ1-1 | . | . | TRBV27 | TGTGCCAGCAGTCCCTCCCTAGGGGTCAGCAGCACTGAAGCTTTCTTT | CASSPSLGVSSTEAFF
TRBJ2-7 | . | . | TRBV20-1 | TGCAGTGCCACGCCCCCTAACGAGCAGTACTTC | CSATPPNEQYF
TRBJ1-1 | . | . | TRBV28 | TGTGCCAGCAGACTGACCCGTGAAGCTTTCTTT | CASRLTREAFF
TRBJ1-4 | . | . | TRBV25-1 | TGTGCCAGCAGTGAAGAGGGCCCTAATGAAAAACTGTTTTTT | CASSEEGPNEKLFF
TRBJ2-2 | . | TRBD2 | TRBV5-1 | TGCGCCAGCAGCCCCAGGGGAGCGGGGGGCCTGAACACCGGGGAGCTGTTTTTT | CASSPRGAGGLNTGELFF
TRBJ2-5 | . | TRBD2 | TRBV5-1 | TGCGCCAGCAGCCCCCGGACTAGCGTCGAGACCCAGTACTTC | CASSPRTSVETQYF
TRBJ1-1 | . | TRBD1 | TRBV28 | TGTGCCAGCAACACAGGGGGAATGAACACTGAAGCTTTCTTT | CASNTGGMNTEAFF
TRBJ2-2 | once | . | TRBV18 | TGTGCCAGCTCACCAGGCCCGCCACGGGAGCTGTTTTTT | CASSPGPPRELFF